In its sample, the clone carrying this T cell receptor (beta chain) was seen many times. The antigen remains unidentified. The CDR3 sequence is 14 residues long. Germline values: CDR1 MNHNS, CDR2 SASEGT. The J segment lost 10 bases and the V segment lost 6 bases, leaving 9 bases of the junction unmatched. The data were obtained in a study of CD8 T cells in ankylosing spondylitis. Study outcomes and limitations: For ankylosing spondylitis blood, a TCR beta motif of 7 or 8 highly homologous variants appeared characteristic. Matched synovial fluid from ankylosing spondylitis patients was reported to be enriched for disease-linked clones.

MiXCR, applied by TCRdb to the 5' RACE reads, yields one record per CDR3 protein. The table includes over 200,000 distinct CDR3 sequences, under 12% detected once. The source material was blood, either unsorted or a sorted T cell fraction (not recorded which). The source is a male donor with ankylosing spondylitis or in good health (not recorded which). The rearrangement links TRBV6-1 to TRBJ1-6, with 7 bases that match TRBD1. The CDR3 sequence: CASRRGEGASPLHF. DNA for the CDR3: TGTGCCAGCAGGCGAGGAGAGGGGGCCTCACCCCTCCACTTT.